These 5 T cell receptor beta chains came from one sample sequenced in a study of T-cell reconstitution after alpha-beta-depleted transplantation in children. The library targeted TCRbeta and was prepared with unique molecular identifiers. From the PCR reads, TCRdb called clonotypes with MiXCR, one entry per CDR3 protein. Here the sample spans approximately 290,000 distinct CDR3 sequences, roughly 10% being singletons. Here the sequenced sample was peripheral blood, taken 180 days after TCRalphabeta/CD19-depleted stem cell transplant. Receptor source: a male patient under 10 years old who had a stem cell transplant for chronic granulomatous disease, so the T cells may come from the graft donor.

This chain links TRBV9 with TRBJ2-7, with D possibly being TRBD2 (5 bases). The germline gives CDR1 SGDLS, CDR2 YYNGEE. The CDR3 has 14 residues. Trimming left V 2 bases short and J 5 bases short, with 14 bases between. DNA of the CDR3: TGTGCCAGCAGCGTGACACAACCGCGGGACGAGCAGTACTTC. It encodes CASSVTQPRDEQYF.

The V and J genes are TRBV12-3 or TRBV12-4 and TRBJ2-2; 14 nucleotides align to TRBD2. The CDR3 has 18 residues. V trimming: 3 bases; J trimming: 7 bases; junction bases outside the gene matches: 10. Here the CDR3 reads CASSLGLAGVLDFGELFF. The CDR3 coding sequence is TGTGCCAGCAGTTTGGGACTAGCGGGAGTGTTAGACTTCGGGGAGCTGTTTTTT.

This clonotype was detected many times. CDR3 amino acids: CASSPIKTGANEQYF. For the CDR3, the DNA is TGTGCCAGCAGCCCCATAAAGACAGGGGCCAACGAGCAGTACTTC. The chain combines TRBV5-6 with TRBJ2-7, with 8 bases lining up with TRBD1. Germline values: CDR1 SGHDT, CDR2 YYEEEE. J was trimmed by 5 bases and V by 4 bases; bases with no gene match: 11. This CDR3 spans 15 amino acids.

This clonotype was observed many times. V is TRBV5-5 and J is TRBJ2-7; D remains ambiguous. The V gene's germline CDR1 is SGHKS and CDR2 YYEKEE (reference sequence). Trimming left V 3 bases short and J 0 bases short, with 13 bases between. CDR3 size: 15 residues. CDR3 nucleotides: TGTGCCAGCAGCTGGGTCATTTTGAGCTCCTACGAGCAGTACTTC. This translates into CASSWVILSSYEQYF.

This clonotype was seen at least ten times. This rearrangement joins TRBV6-1 to TRBJ1-5; 8 nucleotides match TRBD1. Trimming at V came to 7 bases and at J to 7 bases, leaving 9 bases not matched to a gene. Germline V gene lookup returns CDR1 MNHNS and CDR2 SASEGT. The CDR3 sequence is 14 residues long. CDR3 amino acids: CASTLTGGDQPQHF. The CDR3 bases are TGTGCCAGCACACTAACAGGGGGAGACCAGCCCCAGCATTTT.